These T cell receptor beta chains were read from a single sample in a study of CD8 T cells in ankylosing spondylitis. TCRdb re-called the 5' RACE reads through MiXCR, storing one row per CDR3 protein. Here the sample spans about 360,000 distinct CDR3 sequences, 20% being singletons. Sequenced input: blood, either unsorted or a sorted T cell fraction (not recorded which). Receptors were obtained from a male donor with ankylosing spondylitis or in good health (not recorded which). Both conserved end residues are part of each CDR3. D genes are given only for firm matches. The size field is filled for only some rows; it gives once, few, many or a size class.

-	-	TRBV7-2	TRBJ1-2	CASSLVPGAGGGYTF	TGTGCCAGCAGCTTAGTCCCGGGGGCTGGTGGTGGCTACACCTTC
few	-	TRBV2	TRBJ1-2	CASSEADDIRYGYTF	TGTGCCAGCAGTGAAGCTGACGACATTCGTTATGGCTACACCTTC
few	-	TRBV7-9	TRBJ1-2	CASSLGGASYGYTF	TGTGCCAGCAGCTTAGGCGGGGCCTCCTATGGCTACACCTTC
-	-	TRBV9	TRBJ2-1	CASSVRQEPVGGYEQFF	TGTGCCAGCAGCGTTAGACAGGAACCGGTGGGGGGCTATGAGCAGTTCTTC
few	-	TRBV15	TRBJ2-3	CATSSEGADTQYF	TGTGCCACCAGCAGTGAGGGCGCAGATACGCAGTATTTT
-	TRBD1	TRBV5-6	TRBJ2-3	CASSSGQGGRDTQYF	TGTGCCAGCAGTTCCGGACAGGGAGGAAGAGATACGCAGTATTTT
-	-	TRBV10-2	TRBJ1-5	CASGDLHSNQPQHF	TGCGCCAGCGGGGACCTTCATAGCAATCAGCCCCAGCATTTT
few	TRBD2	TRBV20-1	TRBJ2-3	CSARTSGEDTQYF	TGCAGTGCGCGGACTAGCGGGGAAGATACGCAGTATTTT
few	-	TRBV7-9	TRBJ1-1	CASSLAALAGKFGEAFF	TGTGCCAGCAGCTTAGCGGCCCTGGCAGGCAAATTCGGTGAAGCTTTCTTT
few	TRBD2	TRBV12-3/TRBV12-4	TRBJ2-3	CASSGLERGKAPDTQYF	TGTGCCAGCAGCGGGCTCGAGCGGGGAAAAGCCCCAGATACGCAGTATTTT
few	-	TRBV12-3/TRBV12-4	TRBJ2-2	CASSMDENTGELFF	TGTGCCAGCAGTATGGACGAGAACACCGGGGAGCTGTTTTTT
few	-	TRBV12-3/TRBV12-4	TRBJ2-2	CASTLEGMRAGELFF	TGTGCCAGCACCTTAGAGGGTATGAGGGCCGGGGAGCTGTTTTTT
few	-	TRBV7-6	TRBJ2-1	CASSLYGAASSYNEQFF	TGTGCCAGCAGCTTATATGGGGCGGCGAGCTCCTACAATGAGCAGTTCTTC
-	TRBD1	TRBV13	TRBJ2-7	CASSPGTGSVYEQYF	TGTGCCAGCAGTCCAGGGACAGGGTCCGTCTACGAGCAGTACTTC
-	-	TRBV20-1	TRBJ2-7	CSAPPGHNYYEQYF	TGCAGTGCCCCTCCGGGACACAACTACTACGAGCAGTACTTC
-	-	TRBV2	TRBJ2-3	CASSELISADTQYF	TGTGCCAGCAGTGAACTGATTAGCGCGGATACGCAGTATTTT
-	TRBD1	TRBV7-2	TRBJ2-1	CASSQKIISDRENEQFF	TGTGCCAGCAGCCAAAAAATAATCTCGGACAGGGAAAATGAGCAGTTCTTC
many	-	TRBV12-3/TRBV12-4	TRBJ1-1	CASSLGENTEAFF	TGTGCCAGCAGTTTAGGAGAGAACACTGAAGCTTTCTTT
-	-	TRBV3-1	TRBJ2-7	CASSQYVVGGPHPPLYEQYF	TGTGCCAGCAGCCAATATGTGGTCGGGGGGCCCCACCCACCGCTTTACGAGCAGTACTTC
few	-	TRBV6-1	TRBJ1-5	CASSERVYQPQHF	TGTGCCAGCAGTGAAAGGGTATATCAGCCCCAGCATTTT
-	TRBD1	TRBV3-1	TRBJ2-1	CASSDDRDSYNEQFF	TGTGCCAGCAGTGACGACAGGGATTCTTACAATGAGCAGTTCTTC
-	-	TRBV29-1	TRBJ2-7	CSVAPPGQTYEQYF	TGCAGCGTTGCACCTCCGGGACAAACCTACGAGCAGTACTTC
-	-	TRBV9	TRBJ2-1	CASSVEGEDEQFF	TGTGCCAGCAGCGTAGAAGGGGAGGATGAGCAGTTCTTC
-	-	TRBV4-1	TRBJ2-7	CASSQEGSSSYEQYF	TGCGCCAGCAGCCAAGAAGGCAGCTCTTCCTACGAGCAGTACTTC
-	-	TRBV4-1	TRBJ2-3	CASSQAWADTDTQYF	TGCGCCAGCAGCCAAGCGTGGGCGGACACAGATACGCAGTATTTT
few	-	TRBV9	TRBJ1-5	CASSVSSSNQPQHF	TGTGCCAGCAGCGTAAGCAGTAGCAATCAGCCCCAGCATTTT
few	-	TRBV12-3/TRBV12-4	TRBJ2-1	CASSYTGNEQFF	TGTGCCAGCAGTTATACAGGCAATGAGCAGTTCTTC
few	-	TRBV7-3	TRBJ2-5	CASSLYAGNQETQYF	TGTGCCAGCAGCTTATATGCAGGGAACCAAGAGACCCAGTACTTC
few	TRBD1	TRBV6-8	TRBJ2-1	CASKTGAGNEQFF	TGTGCCAGCAAGACAGGGGCCGGGAATGAGCAGTTCTTC
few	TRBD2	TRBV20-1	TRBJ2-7	CSASTSGGAWSSYEQYF	TGCAGTGCTTCAACTAGCGGGGGGGCCTGGAGCTCCTACGAGCAGTACTTC
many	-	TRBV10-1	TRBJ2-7	CASSELSVSEQYF	TGCGCCAGCAGTGAGTTATCAGTGAGCGAGCAGTACTTC
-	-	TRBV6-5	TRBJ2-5	CASSYSIGAAQETQYF	TGTGCCAGCAGTTACTCGATAGGGGCTGCCCAAGAGACCCAGTACTTC
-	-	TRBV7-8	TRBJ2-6	CASSLALVGTRSGANVLTF	TGTGCCAGCAGCTTAGCGCTGGTGGGCACTCGCTCTGGGGCCAACGTCCTGACTTTC
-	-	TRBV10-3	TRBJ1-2	CAISESPGDGYTF	TGTGCCATCAGTGAGTCCCCAGGGGATGGCTACACCTTC
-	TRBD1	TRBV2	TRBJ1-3	CAGQGGVDSGNTIYF	TGTGCCGGACAGGGCGGCGTGGACTCTGGAAACACCATATATTTT
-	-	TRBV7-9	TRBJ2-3	CASSLVGTVIADTQYF	TGTGCCAGCAGCTTAGTCGGGACGGTGATTGCAGATACGCAGTATTTT
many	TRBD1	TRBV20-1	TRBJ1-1	CSAERQGGNTEAFF	TGCAGTGCCGAACGACAGGGTGGGAACACTGAAGCTTTCTTT
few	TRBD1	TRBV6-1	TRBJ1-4	CASSPLDRGNEKLFF	TGTGCCAGCAGTCCCCTGGACAGGGGTAATGAAAAACTGTTTTTT
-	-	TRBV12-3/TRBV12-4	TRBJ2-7	CASSLWGKVEQYF	TGTGCCAGCAGTTTATGGGGTAAAGTCGAGCAGTACTTC
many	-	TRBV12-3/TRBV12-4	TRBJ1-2	CASTVERGYGYTF	TGTGCCAGCACCGTCGAGAGGGGCTATGGCTACACCTTC
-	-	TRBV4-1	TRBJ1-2	CASSQDIQRDGYTF	TGCGCCAGCAGCCAAGATATTCAGCGGGACGGCTACACCTTC
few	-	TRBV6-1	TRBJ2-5	CASSEVPRAKTQYF	TGTGCCAGCAGTGAAGTTCCCAGGGCCAAGACCCAGTACTTC
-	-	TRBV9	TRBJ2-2	CASREGYPDTGELFF	TGTGCCAGCAGGGAGGGGTATCCTGACACCGGGGAGCTGTTTTTT
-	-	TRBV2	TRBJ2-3	CASSDRITDTQYF	TGTGCCAGCAGTGATCGCATCACAGATACGCAGTATTTT
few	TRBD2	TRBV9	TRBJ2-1	CASSTSGGAWNEQFF	TGTGCCAGCAGCACTAGCGGGGGGGCGTGGAATGAGCAGTTCTTC
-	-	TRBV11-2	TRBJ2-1	CASSLEAPYNEQFF	TGTGCCAGCAGCTTAGAAGCCCCTTACAATGAGCAGTTCTTC
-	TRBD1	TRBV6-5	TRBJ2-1	CASSFTGDRGYNEQFF	TGTGCCAGCAGTTTCACCGGGGACAGGGGTTACAATGAGCAGTTCTTC
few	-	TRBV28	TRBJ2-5	CASSLRIGEEMSETQYF	TGTGCCAGCAGTTTAAGGATCGGGGAAGAGATGTCAGAGACCCAGTACTTC
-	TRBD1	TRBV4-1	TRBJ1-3	CASSPVGQGRSSGNTIYF	TGCGCCAGCAGCCCAGTGGGACAGGGACGGTCGAGTGGAAACACCATATATTTT
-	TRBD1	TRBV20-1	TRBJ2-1	CSAESEDRAYNEQFF	TGCAGTGCTGAGTCCGAGGACAGGGCCTACAATGAGCAGTTCTTC
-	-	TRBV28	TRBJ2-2	CAVQRPRRSGELFF	TGTGCCGTCCAGCGCCCCAGGAGGTCCGGGGAGCTGTTTTTT